This T cell receptor beta chain comes out of a study of identical twins. The CDR3 sequence is 16 residues long. Germline CDR1 is SGHTA and CDR2 is FQGNSA. After removal of 1 base from V and 5 bases from J, the junction contained 5 bases not matched to a gene. TCRdb reprocessed the 5' RACE reads with MiXCR, giving one entry per CDR3 protein. Among 650,000 to 800,000 distinct CDR3 sequences listed, 8.5% to 9.5% were seen once. About this clonotype: Its antigen is undetermined.

With no exceptions, donors were healthy Caucasians. General study findings and limits: Findings depended on cross-sectional statistics rather than tracking the same donors.

These data were likewise used in another study, on yellow fever vaccine responses in identical twins. That report adds: The T cell response to vaccination in identical twins was reportedly partly convergent and partly personalized.

Sequenced: PBMCs. This rearrangement joins TRBV7-2 to TRBJ1-4; 9 bases fit TRBD1. The receptor's source is a woman younger than 30 in good health. The chain's CDR3 is CASSLGGGQGNEKLFF. The CDR3 nucleotides read TGTGCCAGCAGCTTAGGGGGGGGACAGGGAAATGAAAAACTGTTTTTT.